Listed here are 26 T cell receptor beta chains from one sample, sequenced in a study of blood T cell repertoires in COVID-19 (dated by TCRdb to the early 2020s). Library method: the immunoSEQ multiplex PCR assay. This is the immuneACCESS table as TCRdb keeps it, with only in-frame sequences that have V and J called. A part of the clones is gone; compared with another copy, unresolved V genes explain less than half, and the rest is unexplained. The sample profile shows more than 40,000 clones; more than 85% of them were found once. The ten largest clones capture under 4% of the sample. Material: PBMCs or T cells enriched from blood (not recorded which). These receptors originate from a woman aged 50 to 60 who had recovered from COVID-19.

The V and J genes are TRBV6-5 and TRBJ2-5, with D perhaps TRBD1 (6 bases). With 5 bases removed from V and 2 bases from J, the gap between germline ends came to 12 bases. CDR1 is MNHEY, CDR2 SVGAGI, per germline. The CDR3 has 14 residues. The CDR3 DNA sequence: TGTGCCAGCAGTCCTCCGGGACAACAAGAGACCCAGTACTTC. Translating gives CASSPPGQQETQYF.

V is TRBV15 and J is TRBJ2-3, with D perhaps TRBD2 (6 bases). Germline values: CDR1 LNHNV, CDR2 YYDKDF (reference sequence). V was cut by 5 bases and J by 0 bases, with 9 bases left in between. The CDR3 has 14 residues. CDR3: CATSRSGSTDTQYF. The CDR3 DNA reads TGTGCCACCAGCCGGAGCGGGAGCACAGATACGCAGTATTTT.

The chain joins TRBV18 to TRBJ1-1; 9 nucleotides align to TRBD1. This CDR3 region has 18 residues. J lost 2 bases, V lost 2 bases, and 12 bases had no gene match. CDR1 and CDR2 (germline): KGHSH, LQKENI. The CDR3 DNA sequence: TGTGCCAGCTCACCAGTTGGACAGGGGTTGGGTAGAAACACTGAAGCTTTCTTT. As protein: CASSPVGQGLGRNTEAFF.

The chain combines TRBV7-9 with TRBJ2-1; D call uncertain. V was clipped by 6 bases and J by 10 bases, with 19 bases between them. The CDR3 consists of 14 residues. CDR1 and CDR2 (germline): SEHNR, FQNEAQ (reference sequence). The CDR3 is CASRSNHRLQEQFF. The CDR3 DNA reads as TGTGCCAGCAGGTCAAACCACCGGTTACAGGAGCAGTTCTTC.

The chain joins TRBV3-1 (or the pseudogene TRBV3-2) to TRBJ2-5; TRBD2 matches at 11 bases. CDR1 is LGHDT and CDR2 is YNNKEL in the germline V gene (reference sequence). V was pared by 2 bases and J by 4 bases, with 6 bases of the junction left unmatched. This CDR3 spans 16 amino acids. Here the CDR3 reads CASSQLLAGGRETQYF. DNA for the CDR3: TGTGCCAGCAGCCAACTCTTAGCGGGGGGGAGAGAGACCCAGTACTTC.

This clone was recorded once. The rearrangement uses TRBV10-1 and TRBJ1-2; D not resolved. The CDR3 totals 13 residues. V lost 2 bases to trimming and J lost 3 bases, with 7 bases between them. Germline CDR1 reads WNHNN; CDR2 reads SYGVQD (reference sequence). DNA for the CDR3: TGCGCCAGCAGTGAGGGAGGACACTATGGCTACACCTTC. It is translated as CASSEGGHYGYTF.

This chain uses TRBV7-2 with TRBJ1-5, with D possibly matching TRBD1 (6 bases). Trimming pared 0 bases from V and 3 bases from J, leaving 9 bases between. The CDR3 sequence is 15 residues long. CDR1 and CDR2 from the germline V gene are SGHTA and FQGNSA. The CDR3, as DNA: TGTGCCAGCAGCTTAGCAACAGGGTTCAATCAGCCCCAGCATTTT. Protein sequence: CASSLATGFNQPQHF.

V gene TRBV28 combines with J gene TRBJ1-5; TRBD1 aligns across 12 bases. This CDR3 comprises 16 residues. V was clipped by 5 bases and J by 7 bases; unmatched bases: 9. Germline V lookup: CDR1 MDHEN, CDR2 SYDVKM. CDR3 in DNA: TGTGCCAGCAGTCCCTACGGGACAGGGGGCAGGCAGCCCCAGCATTTT. Amino acids: CASSPYGTGGRQPQHF.

The J gene is TRBJ2-1, the V gene TRBV28; a weak D match, TRBD2 (6 bases). With 5 bases removed from V and 6 bases from J, the gap between germline ends came to 8 bases. The CDR3 has 12 amino acids. The germline CDR1 and CDR2 sequences are MDHEN and SYDVKM. CDR3 sequence: CASSGGVNEQFF. DNA of the CDR3: TGTGCCAGCAGTGGAGGGGTCAATGAGCAGTTCTTC.

The chain has TRBV6-2 or TRBV6-3 and TRBJ2-6, with D unresolved. CDR1 and CDR2 from the germline V gene are MNHEY and SVGEGT. The V end lost 6 bases, the J end lost 2 bases, and 14 bases lay between the germline ends. The CDR3 covers 16 residues. The CDR3 DNA reads as TGTGCCAGCAGCCCCTCAGGCTTCGCTGGGGCCAACGTCCTGACTTTC. It yields the protein CASSPSGFAGANVLTF.

J is TRBJ1-1 and V is TRBV6-5; 7 bases match TRBD1. CDR3 length equals 14 residues. The V segment lost 6 bases and the J segment 1 base; nucleotides outside the gene matches: 5. Germline loops: CDR1 MNHEY, CDR2 SVGAGI. Here the CDR3 DNA reads TGTGCCAGCAGGGTTACAGGGGCGAACACTGAAGCTTTCTTT. Translation: CASRVTGANTEAFF.

This clone was found a few times. The genes are TRBV7-9 and TRBJ1-6; the match to TRBD1 covers 9 bases. Germline V CDR1 and CDR2: SEHNR, FQNEAQ (reference sequence). Trimming took 5 bases from V and 10 from J; bases not matched to a gene: 6. The CDR3 totals 14 residues. CDR3 sequence reads: CASSVDRGLSPLHF. The DNA of the CDR3 is TGTGCCAGCAGCGTCGACAGGGGGTTATCACCCCTCCACTTT.

The chain has TRBV10-3 and TRBJ2-7, with 7 nucleotides matching TRBD1. The V segment lost 8 bases and the J segment 3 bases; nucleotides outside the gene matches: 7. The CDR3 has 13 residues. Germline V gives CDR1 ENHRY, CDR2 SYGVKD. The CDR3 here is CAIGRQGYYEQYF. For the CDR3, the DNA is TGTGCCATCGGCCGACAGGGCTACTACGAGCAGTACTTC.

This sequence joins TRBV28 and TRBJ2-6, with TRBD2 as a possible D gene (6 bases). Trimming cost V 8 bases and J 0 bases, with 11 bases left between them. The V gene's germline CDR1 is MDHEN and CDR2 SYDVKM. The CDR3 has 15 residues. The CDR3 sequence: CASSPGDSGANVLTF. The CDR3 coding sequence is TGTGCCAGCTCCCCGGGGGACTCTGGGGCCAACGTCCTGACTTTC.

This clone was detected a few times. This chain links TRBV18 with TRBJ1-4; the match to TRBD1 covers 7 bases. After removal of 0 bases from V and 11 bases from J, the junction contained 12 bases not matched to a gene. CDR1 KGHSH and CDR2 LQKENI come from the germline V gene. The CDR3 contains 16 residues. CDR3: CASSPPDSRGQGKLFF. CDR3 DNA sequence: TGTGCCAGCTCACCACCGGATTCAAGGGGGCAAGGGAAACTGTTTTTT.

The chain combines TRBV19 with TRBJ2-3; 12 bases map to TRBD1. The CDR3 totals 15 residues. V gave up 4 bases and J gave up 5 bases; unmatched junction bases: 4. Germline CDR1 LNHDA, CDR2 SQIVND (reference sequence). CDR3: CASSRGQGALDTQYF. The DNA of the CDR3 is TGTGCCAGTAGTAGGGGACAGGGGGCTCTAGATACGCAGTATTTT.

The chain combines TRBV2 with TRBJ1-1, with 7 bases fitting TRBD1. This CDR3 has 14 amino acids. V trimming: 5 bases; J trimming: 4 bases; junction bases outside the gene matches: 7. Germline V gene lookup returns CDR1 SNHLY and CDR2 FYNNEI. The CDR3 DNA follows: TGTGCCAGCAGTTATGACAGGGCGGGCACTGAAGCTTTCTTT. Translating it yields CASSYDRAGTEAFF.

This clone appeared a few times. This sequence joins TRBV4-2 and TRBJ2-7; 10 bases line up with TRBD1. This CDR3 has 16 amino acids. V lost 3 bases and J lost 3; bases outside the gene matches: 8. CDR1 and CDR2 (germline): LGHNA, YNFKEQ. For the CDR3, the DNA is TGTGCCAGCAGCCAGAACACCGGGACAGGGGACTACGAGCAGTACTTC. Translated: CASSQNTGTGDYEQYF.

This chain links TRBV6-2 or TRBV6-3 with TRBJ1-1; 8 bases agree with TRBD1. This CDR3 is built from 13 residues. Germline loops: CDR1 MNHEY, CDR2 SVGEGT. With V trimmed by 6 bases and J by 11 bases, 11 bases remained unmatched. This chain's CDR3 is CASSQGQARSAFF. The CDR3 nucleotides read TGTGCCAGCAGCCAGGGACAGGCACGCTCGGCTTTCTTT.

V and J are TRBV7-2 and TRBJ1-1, with D maybe TRBD1 (6 bases). CDR3 length equals 15 residues. Germline CDR1 and CDR2: SGHTA and FQGNSA. V was trimmed by 4 bases and J by 3 bases, leaving 15 bases between them. The CDR3 reads CASSSSQGPDTEAFF. The DNA of the CDR3 is TGTGCCAGCAGCTCCTCACAGGGTCCAGACACTGAAGCTTTCTTT.

This sequence joins TRBV7-9 and TRBJ1-1; D might be TRBD1 (5 bases). V was cut by 5 bases and J by 5 bases, with 12 bases left in between. In germline, CDR1 is SEHNR, CDR2 FQNEAQ (reference sequence). The CDR3 extends over 13 amino acids. The CDR3, as DNA: TGTGCCAGCAGCAGAGCCGGGGGGACTGAAGCTTTCTTT. It yields the protein CASSRAGGTEAFF.

This rearrangement joins TRBV5-1 to TRBJ2-7, with TRBD2 matching 7 bases. Germline assignment: CDR1 SGHRS and CDR2 YFSETQ. The ends lost 3 bases at V and 3 bases at J; junction bases unmatched: 15. The CDR3 extends over 17 amino acids. Here the CDR3 reads CASSWTGSGGGRYEQYF. For the CDR3, the DNA is TGCGCCAGCAGCTGGACCGGGTCGGGAGGTGGTCGCTACGAGCAGTACTTC.

The CDR3 bases are TGTGCCAGCAGTTACGGCGCAGGGTCTGGCTACACCTTC. It encodes CASSYGAGSGYTF. V usage is TRBV6-5 and J usage is TRBJ1-2, with D maybe TRBD1 (5 bases). Trimming took off 2 bases at V and 7 bases at J, with 11 bases between the two ends. Per germline, CDR1 MNHEY and CDR2 SVGAGI. The CDR3 covers 13 residues.

The J gene is TRBJ2-3, the V gene TRBV5-1, with 8 bases identical to TRBD1. CDR1 is SGHRS, CDR2 YFSETQ, per germline. The ends lost 4 bases at V and 1 base at J; junction bases unmatched: 5. The CDR3 is 15 amino acids. CDR3 DNA sequence: TGCGCCAGCAGCATGGACAGGGTTGGCACAGATACGCAGTATTTT. Amino acid sequence: CASSMDRVGTDTQYF.

CDR3 sequence: CASTDGETQYF. Here the CDR3 DNA reads TGCGCCAGCACCGACGGGGAGACCCAGTACTTC. This chain joins TRBV5-1 and TRBJ2-5; D ambiguous. CDR1 is SGHRS and CDR2 is YFSETQ in the germline V gene. Trimming stripped 6 bases from V and 5 bases from J, with 8 bases between. The CDR3 is 11 amino acids.

The chain recombines TRBV5-5 with TRBJ1-2, with 7 bases identical to TRBD1. In germline, CDR1 is SGHKS, CDR2 YYEKEE (reference sequence). The J segment lost 2 bases and the V segment lost 4 bases, leaving 8 bases of the junction unmatched. The length of the CDR3 is 15 residues. DNA for the CDR3: TGTGCCAGCAGCGTTGAGGGACAGAAAAACTATGGCTACACCTTC. It specifies CASSVEGQKNYGYTF.